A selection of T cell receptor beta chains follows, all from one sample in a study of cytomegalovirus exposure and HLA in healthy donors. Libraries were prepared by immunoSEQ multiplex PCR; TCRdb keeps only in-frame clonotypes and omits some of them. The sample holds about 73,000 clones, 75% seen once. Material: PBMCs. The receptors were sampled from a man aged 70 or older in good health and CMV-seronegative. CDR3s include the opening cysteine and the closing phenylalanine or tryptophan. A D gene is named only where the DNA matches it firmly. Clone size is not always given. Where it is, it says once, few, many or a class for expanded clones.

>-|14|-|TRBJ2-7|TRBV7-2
TGTGCCAGCAGCCCCTGGACTACCTCCTACGAGCAGTACTTC
CASSPWTTSYEQYF
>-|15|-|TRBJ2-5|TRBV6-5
TGTTGCAGCAGTCGTTCGTTTTTTGGGGCCGGGACCCAGTACTTC
CCSSRSFFGAGTQYF
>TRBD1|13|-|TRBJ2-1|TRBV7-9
TGTGCCAGCAGCGAAGGGACAGCCAATGAGCAGTTCTTC
CASSEGTANEQFF
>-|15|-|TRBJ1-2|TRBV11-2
TGTGCCAGCAGCTCCCCTCGACGGAGTAACTATGGCTACACCTTC
CASSSPRRSNYGYTF
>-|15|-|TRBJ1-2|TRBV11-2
TGTGCCAGCAGCTTAGAAATTGGGGCATACTCTGGCTACACCTTC
CASSLEIGAYSGYTF
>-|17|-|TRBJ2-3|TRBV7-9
TGTGCCAGCAGCTTATGGGAGGCGGTGGGTGGCACAGATACGCAGTATTTT
CASSLWEAVGGTDTQYF
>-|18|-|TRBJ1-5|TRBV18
TGTGCCAGCTCCAGGGTACAGGGCCCGAGTTCTGGCAATCAGCCCCAGCATTTT
CASSRVQGPSSGNQPQHF
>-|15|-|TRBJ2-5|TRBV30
TGTGCCTGGAGTCCCCAGGGGTTTGGGATAGAGACCCAGTACTTC
CAWSPQGFGIETQYF
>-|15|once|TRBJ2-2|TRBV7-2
TGTGCCAGCAGCTTAGTTCCGGGGAACACCGGGGAGCTGTTTTTT
CASSLVPGNTGELFF
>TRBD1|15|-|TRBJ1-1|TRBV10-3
TGTGCCATCAGTGCCGGACTGACAGGGGGGATTGAAGCTTTCTTT
CAISAGLTGGIEAFF
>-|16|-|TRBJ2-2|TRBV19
TGTGCCAGTATCAATAGTAGGACACTGAACACCGGGGAGCTGTTTTTT
CASINSRTLNTGELFF
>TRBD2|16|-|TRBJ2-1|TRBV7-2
TGTGCCAGCAGCCTGGAGCGGGAGGGCCCACTAAATGAGCAGTTCTTC
CASSLEREGPLNEQFF
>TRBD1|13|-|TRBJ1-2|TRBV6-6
TGTGCCAGCAGTAAACGACAGGGGGAGGGCTACACCTTC
CASSKRQGEGYTF
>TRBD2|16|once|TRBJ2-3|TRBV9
TGTGCCAGCAGCACCTTGGGGGGGGAGGGCACAGATACGCAGTATTTT
CASSTLGGEGTDTQYF
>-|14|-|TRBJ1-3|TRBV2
TGTGCCAGCAGATCCGCGGACTCTGGAAGCACCATATATTTT
CASRSADSGSTIYF
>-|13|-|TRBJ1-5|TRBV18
TGTGCCAGCTCCACCGGGGGGAATCAGCCCCAGCATTTT
CASSTGGNQPQHF
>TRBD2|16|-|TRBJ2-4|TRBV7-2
TGTGCCAGCAGCGCGCGACTAGCGGTCAATAAAAACATTCAGTACTTC
CASSARLAVNKNIQYF
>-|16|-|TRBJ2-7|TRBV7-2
TGTGCCAGCAGCTTACGCCGACAGAGGGGGGGATACGAGCAGTACTTC
CASSLRRQRGGYEQYF
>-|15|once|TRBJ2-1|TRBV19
TGTGCCAGTAGTATTACCCGGTCCTCCTACAATGAGCAGTTCTTC
CASSITRSSYNEQFF
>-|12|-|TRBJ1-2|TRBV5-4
TGTGCCAGCAGCTTGCACAGCTATGGCTACACCTTC
CASSLHSYGYTF
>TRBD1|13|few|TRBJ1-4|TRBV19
TGTGCCAGTTCGGACAGGGGAGGCGAAAAACTGTTTTTT
CASSDRGGEKLFF
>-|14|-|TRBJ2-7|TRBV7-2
TGTGCCAGCAGCACCGGGACATTGGCCTACGAGCAGTACTTC
CASSTGTLAYEQYF
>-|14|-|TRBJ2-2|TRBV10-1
TGCGCCAGCAGTGAGAACATAAACACCGGGGAGCTGTTTTTT
CASSENINTGELFF
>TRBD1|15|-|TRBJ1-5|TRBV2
TGTGCCAGCAGTGACCCAGGACAGGGGCATCAGCCCCAGCATTTT
CASSDPGQGHQPQHF
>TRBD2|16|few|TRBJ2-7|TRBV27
TGTGCCAGCAGTTCGCCAGGCGGCGGGAGCTCCTACGAGCAGTACTTC
CASSSPGGGSSYEQYF
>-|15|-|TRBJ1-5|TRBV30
TGTGCCTGGGGAAGGCCCGGGGAACGCAATCAGCCCCAGCATTTT
CAWGRPGERNQPQHF
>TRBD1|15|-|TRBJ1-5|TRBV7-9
TGTTCCAGCAGCCTAACCGGGACAGGTTTGAAGCCCCAGCATTTT
CSSSLTGTGLKPQHF